These 29 T cell receptor beta chains were all obtained from the same sample, sequenced in a study of CD8+ T cells in alopecia areata. Treatment noted: oral pan-JAK inhibitor, 5-10 mg twice daily. Following extraction, RNA underwent reverse transcription to cDNA, which served as the sequencing template. TCRdb's table, derived via immunoSEQ multiplex PCR, lists solely in-frame clones and lacks some. The sample holds some 150,000 clones; around 82% are singletons and the top ten take more than 20%. The material sequenced was CD8+ T cells sorted from blood, taken at week 4, from a patient treated with tofacitinib. These TCRs come from a human donor with alopecia areata.

This CDR3 reads CASSLGSNTDTQYF. Here the CDR3 DNA reads TGCGCCAGCAGCCTCGGTTCCAACACAGATACGCAGTATTTT. The chain employs TRBV5-1 and TRBJ2-3, with D uncertain. Deletions cut 4 bases from V and 2 bases from J, with 11 bases between. The CDR3 is 14 residues long. Germline V gene sequence: CDR1 SGHRS, CDR2 YFSETQ.

This clone was detected once. The chain is built from TRBV5-6 and TRBJ1-3; no firm D call. The V and J ends lost 0 bases and 0 bases respectively, with 7 bases between them. This CDR3 is 15 amino acids long. Per germline, CDR1 SGHDT and CDR2 YYEEEE. CDR3 loop: CASSLVGSSGNTIYF. In DNA, the CDR3 is TGTGCCAGCAGCTTGGTAGGGAGCTCTGGAAACACCATATATTTT.

The rearrangement joins TRBV4-3 to TRBJ2-7; maybe TRBD1 (5 bases). This CDR3 spans 13 amino acids. In germline, CDR1 is LGHNA, CDR2 YSLEER. Between the trimmed V and J ends, which lost 6 bases and 2 bases, there was a span of 11 bases. The chain's CDR3 is CASSRDSAYEQYF. Here the CDR3 DNA reads TGCGCCAGCAGTCGAGACAGCGCCTACGAGCAGTACTTC.

A single count supports this clone. The rearrangement links TRBV19 to TRBJ2-2; D remains unclear. The CDR3 runs 18 residues. Trimming removed 6 bases at V and 2 bases at J, with 22 bases between. Looked up from germline, CDR1 is LNHDA and CDR2 is SQIVND (reference sequence). CDR3 region: CASSFESLNTINTGELFF. The DNA for the CDR3 is TGTGCCAGTAGCTTCGAGAGTCTCAACACAATAAACACCGGGGAGCTGTTTTTT.

There are a few counts of this clone. The chain combines TRBV15 with TRBJ2-1, with TRBD2 as a possible D gene (6 bases). Germline V gene data show CDR1 as LNHNV and CDR2 as YYDKDF (reference sequence). Trimming took 1 base from V and 9 from J, leaving 19 bases between them. The CDR3 is 16 amino acids. CDR3 nucleotide sequence: TGTGCCACCAGCAGAGGTATAGAGGGACTGGACGCTGAGCAGTTCTTC. The encoded protein is CATSRGIEGLDAEQFF.

To note about this clone: The sample holds other DNA sequences that translate to the same CDR3. The chain is built from TRBV5-1 and TRBJ1-1, with D perhaps matching TRBD1 (6 bases). The germline CDR1 and CDR2 sequences are SGHRS and YFSETQ. The CDR3 is made up of 14 amino acids. V dropped 2 bases and J dropped 1 base, with 9 bases sitting between them. DNA of the CDR3: TGCGCCAGCAGCTTAGGCAGGGGGAACACTGAAGCTTTCTTT. Its protein is CASSLGRGNTEAFF.

This clone is medium-sized (0.01 to 0.1%) within its sample. The chain joins TRBV4-1 to TRBJ1-3, with a tentative D call TRBD1 (6 bases). There are 16 residues in the CDR3. Trimming removed 0 bases from V and 8 bases from J, with 17 bases in between. CDR1 and CDR2 (germline): MGHRA, YSYEKL. The CDR3 loop reads CASSQESQIRGDTIYF. CDR3 nucleotides: TGCGCCAGCAGCCAAGAAAGCCAAATCAGGGGAGACACCATATATTTT.

V usage is TRBV4-1 and J usage is TRBJ1-3; D not resolved. CDR3 length: 15 amino acids. Germline V lookup: CDR1 MGHRA, CDR2 YSYEKL. Between the trimmed V and J ends, which lost 0 bases and 4 bases, there was a span of 10 bases. This chain's CDR3 is CASSQDRAGGNTIYF. CDR3 bases: TGCGCCAGCAGCCAAGATAGGGCAGGAGGAAACACCATATATTTT.

The genes are TRBV6-6 and TRBJ2-3; 8 bases match TRBD1. From germline, CDR1 is MNHNY and CDR2 SVGAGI (reference sequence). CDR3 length: 16 residues. Unmatched junction bases numbered 11, after V lost 4 bases and J lost 5 bases. CDR3 DNA: TGTGCCAGCAGTTCCCTCTCCGGGACAGGACTAGATACGCAGTATTTT. It specifies CASSSLSGTGLDTQYF.

The CDR3 loop is CASSSRWGGPTDTQYF. The DNA of the CDR3 is TGTGCCAGCAGCTCTAGGTGGGGGGGGCCCACAGATACGCAGTATTTT. The rearrangement links TRBV7-2 to TRBJ2-3, with D possibly TRBD2 on 7 matching bases. V was clipped by 4 bases and J by 2 bases, with 16 bases between them. Germline V gene sequence: CDR1 SGHTA, CDR2 FQGNSA. The CDR3 has 16 residues.

The V gene is TRBV5-1, the J gene TRBJ2-3, with D tentatively TRBD1 (6 bases). The CDR3 extends over 14 amino acids. Germline CDR1 is SGHRS and CDR2 is YFSETQ. Trimming removed 0 bases from V and 5 bases from J, with 10 bases in between. Written as DNA, the CDR3 is TGCGCCAGCAGCTTGGTGGGGGCGCAAGATACGCAGTATTTT. Translating gives CASSLVGAQDTQYF.

The chain joins TRBV30 to TRBJ2-2; possibly TRBD2 for D (5 bases). This CDR3 is 14 amino acids long. From germline, CDR1 is GTSNPN and CDR2 SVGIG (reference sequence). V was pared by 0 bases and J by 4 bases, with 9 bases between. The CDR3 loop reads CAWSVLEGTGELFF. The CDR3 coding sequence is TGTGCCTGGAGTGTACTTGAGGGCACCGGGGAGCTGTTTTTT.

As concerns this clone: This same CDR3 is encoded by further DNA sequences in the sample. V is TRBV30 and J is TRBJ1-1; D ambiguous. V shed 0 bases and J shed 2 bases, with 7 bases lying between them. Germline lookup yields CDR1 GTSNPN and CDR2 SVGIG (reference sequence). The CDR3 spans 13 residues. The DNA for the CDR3 is TGTGCCTGGAGTGTAACCCTTAACACTGAAGCTTTCTTT. The encoded protein is CAWSVTLNTEAFF. The whole variable domain, filled in from reference TRBV30 and TRBJ1-1, reads SQTIHQWPATLVQPVGSPLSLECTVEGTSNPNLYWYRQAAGRGLQLLFYSVGIGQISSEVPQNLSASRPQDRQFILSSKKLLLSDSGFYLCAWSVTLNTEAFFGQGTRLTVV.

The CDR3 is CASSQGGRGAYEQYF. The CDR3 nucleotides read TGCGCCAGCAGCCAAGGGGGAAGAGGGGCCTACGAGCAGTACTTC. The V and J genes are TRBV4-1 and TRBJ2-7, with D possibly being TRBD1 or TRBD2 (5 bases each). This CDR3 comprises 15 residues. Per germline, CDR1 MGHRA and CDR2 YSYEKL. The V gene lost 1 base and the J gene lost 2 bases, with 12 bases spanning the gap.

The chain joins TRBV19 to TRBJ1-2; D is ambiguous. The V gene lost 9 bases and the J gene lost 10 bases, with 15 bases spanning the gap. The CDR3 is made up of 11 amino acids. Germline lookup yields CDR1 LNHDA and CDR2 SQIVND (reference sequence). CDR3: CASRMGPAYTF. CDR3 coding DNA: TGTGCCAGCAGAATGGGCCCGGCCTACACCTTC.

V gene TRBV19 combines with J gene TRBJ1-5; 7 bases are shared with TRBD1. V gave up 5 bases and J gave up 0 bases; unmatched junction bases: 4. The CDR3 loop spans 15 amino acids. CDR1 LNHDA and CDR2 SQIVND come from the germline V gene (reference sequence). CDR3 DNA sequence: TGTGCCAGTAGTCCACAGGGGTATAGCAATCAGCCCCAGCATTTT. Translated, it gives CASSPQGYSNQPQHF.

The J gene is TRBJ2-1, the V gene TRBV27; D call uncertain. This CDR3 has 14 amino acids. Trimming pared 4 bases from V and 0 bases from J, leaving 7 bases between. Germline CDR1 is MNHEY and CDR2 is SMNVEV (reference sequence). CDR3 sequence reads: CASSWATSYNEQFF. Here the CDR3 DNA reads TGTGCCAGCAGTTGGGCAACCTCCTACAATGAGCAGTTCTTC.

The genes are TRBV7-2 and TRBJ2-1, with TRBD2 matching 13 bases. The CDR3 totals 17 residues. Germline CDR1 is SGHTA and CDR2 is FQGNSA. The trim removed 3 bases at V and 7 bases at J, leaving 9 bases unmatched. CDR3 bases: TGTGCCAGCAGCTTCACTAGCGGGGGGGCTATGTGGAATGAGCAGTTCTTC. Translating it yields CASSFTSGGAMWNEQFF.

There are a few counts of this clone. V is TRBV7-2 and J is TRBJ2-3; tentative D call: TRBD2 (5 bases). Trimming took off 3 bases at V and 0 bases at J, with 10 bases between the two ends. Germline CDR1 is SGHTA and CDR2 is FQGNSA. The CDR3 contains 15 residues. CDR3 region: CASSFRGSSTDTQYF. As DNA, the CDR3 is TGTGCCAGCAGCTTTCGCGGGTCTAGCACAGATACGCAGTATTTT. Supplemented by reference TRBV7-2 and TRBJ2-3, the full variable domain reads GAGVSQSPSNKVTEKGKDVELRCDPISGHTALYWYRQSLGQGLEFLIYFQGNSAPDKSGLPSDRFSAERTGGSVSTLTIQRTQQEDSAVYLCASSFRGSSTDTQYFGPGTRLTVL.

The V and J genes are TRBV5-1 and TRBJ2-1; 12 bases fit TRBD2. Trimming at V came to 2 bases and at J to 6 bases, leaving 9 bases not matched to a gene. The germline gives CDR1 SGHRS, CDR2 YFSETQ. The CDR3 is made up of 17 amino acids. CDR3 protein: CASSFRLAGDLGNEQFF. The CDR3 DNA reads TGCGCCAGCAGCTTTCGACTAGCGGGGGACTTGGGCAATGAGCAGTTCTTC. Full variable domain (missing parts from reference TRBV5-1 and TRBJ2-1): KAGVTQTPRYLIKTRGQQVTLSCSPISGHRSVSWYQQTPGQGLQFLFEYFSETQRNKGNFPGRFSGRQFSNSRSEMNVSTLELGDSALYLCASSFRLAGDLGNEQFFGPGTRLTVL.

The rearrangement joins TRBV27 to TRBJ2-2; TRBD1 might be the D (5 bases). Trimming cost V 3 bases and J 4 bases, with 12 bases left between them. Germline V gives CDR1 MNHEY, CDR2 SMNVEV (reference sequence). The CDR3 has 15 amino acids. CDR3 loop: CASSLVSQGTGELFF. The CDR3 bases are TGTGCCAGCAGTTTGGTCAGCCAGGGCACCGGGGAGCTGTTTTTT.

The chain is built from TRBV5-1 and TRBJ2-7; 7 bases match TRBD1. V lost 1 base and J lost 6; bases outside the gene matches: 4. CDR1 SGHRS and CDR2 YFSETQ come from the germline V gene. The CDR3 has 13 residues. The CDR3 reads CASSLMSGGEQYF. The CDR3 DNA sequence: TGCGCCAGCAGCTTGATGTCAGGGGGCGAGCAGTACTTC.

The chain carries TRBV2 and TRBJ2-1, with 10 bases identical to TRBD2. The CDR3 is 15 amino acids. Unmatched junction bases numbered 3, after V lost 5 bases and J lost 2 bases. Germline lookup yields CDR1 SNHLY and CDR2 FYNNEI. DNA of the CDR3: TGTGCCAGCAGTACCAGCGGGGGGGCCTACAATGAGCAGTTCTTC. The encoded protein is CASSTSGGAYNEQFF.

The chain links TRBV4-3 to TRBJ2-7, with D unresolved. The CDR3 extends over 11 amino acids. Germline V gene lookup returns CDR1 LGHNA and CDR2 YSLEER. The V end was cut by 8 bases, the J end by 4 bases, with 9 bases between. The CDR3 is CASGPGYEQYF. In nucleotides, the CDR3 is TGCGCCAGCGGCCCAGGATACGAGCAGTACTTC.

The chain carries TRBV5-1 and TRBJ2-7, with a possible D match to TRBD1 (5 bases). Trimming pared 4 bases from V and 6 bases from J, leaving 17 bases between. The CDR3 contains 14 residues. Germline V gene data show CDR1 as SGHRS and CDR2 as YFSETQ. The CDR3 region has the DNA TGCGCCAGCAGCAATGGTGGCAGGGTGATCGAGCAGTACTTC. Translating it yields CASSNGGRVIEQYF.

V gene TRBV7-2 combines with J gene TRBJ2-7; D may be TRBD1 or TRBD2 (5 bases each). The CDR3 is 15 residues long. Germline loops: CDR1 SGHTA, CDR2 FQGNSA. The V end lost 1 base, the J end lost 2 bases, and 12 bases lay between the germline ends. CDR3 nucleotides: TGTGCCAGCAGCTTAGGGGGGACGACAACCTACGAGCAGTACTTC. Protein: CASSLGGTTTYEQYF.

This clone occurred a few times. The rearrangement joins TRBV10-2 to TRBJ2-3; TRBD2 matches 8 bases. The CDR3 runs to 13 residues. The V and J ends lost 4 bases and 4 bases, in that order; junction bases with no gene match: 1. Germline V gene lookup returns CDR1 WSHSY and CDR2 SAAADI. CDR3 bases: TGCGCCAGCAGTGTGGGACTAGCAGATACGCAGTATTTT. Its protein is CASSVGLADTQYF.

This sequence joins TRBV18 and TRBJ2-2, with a tentative D call TRBD1 (6 bases). Trimming took 3 bases from V and 7 from J, leaving 24 bases between them. Per the germline V gene, CDR1 is KGHSH and CDR2 is LQKENI. CDR3 length: 18 residues. The chain's CDR3 is CASSPMGHQNQLGGELFF. The CDR3 DNA reads as TGTGCCAGCTCACCGATGGGACACCAGAATCAGTTGGGCGGGGAGCTGTTTTTT.

This clone is a singleton in its sample. The chain has TRBV5-1 and TRBJ2-7, with TRBD2 identical over 9 bases. Germline CDR1 and CDR2: SGHRS and YFSETQ. The V and J ends lost 0 bases and 3 bases, in that order; junction bases with no gene match: 10. The length of the CDR3 is 17 residues. The CDR3 spells CASSLEAGGPRVYEQYF. CDR3 nucleotides: TGCGCCAGCAGCTTGGAGGCGGGGGGGCCCCGAGTCTACGAGCAGTACTTC.